A single sample gave rise to the 5 T cell receptor beta chains below, sequenced in a study of cytomegalovirus exposure and HLA in healthy donors. Primers: 60 Vbeta forward and 13 Jbeta reverse. Using immunoSEQ multiplex PCR, the repertoire was profiled, and TCRdb retains in-frame clones only, with some absent. The sample includes about 110,000 clones. Sequencing was performed on PBMCs. The receptor set was obtained from a man in his forties in good health and CMV-seropositive.

The chain joins TRBV29-1 to TRBJ2-1, with no clear D. Per germline, CDR1 SQVTM and CDR2 ANQGSEA. The CDR3 runs 12 residues. With 7 bases removed from V and 6 bases from J, the gap between germline ends came to 13 bases. The CDR3 DNA is TGCAGCGCTATACCAGGCATCAATGAGCAGTTCTTC. Residues: CSAIPGINEQFF.

V and J are TRBV7-2 and TRBJ2-1; 9 nucleotides match TRBD2. The V gene end was trimmed by 0 bases and the J gene end by 7 bases; junction bases not matched to a gene: 10. The CDR3 loop spans 17 amino acids. The V gene's germline CDR1 is SGHTA and CDR2 FQGNSA. This CDR3 is CASSLALSGRSSNEQFF. CDR3 DNA: TGTGCCAGCAGCTTAGCGTTAAGCGGGAGGTCTAGTAATGAGCAGTTCTTC. The variable domain in full, completed from reference TRBV7-2 and TRBJ2-1, reads GAGVSQSPSNKVTEKGKDVELRCDPISGHTALYWYRQSLGQGLEFLIYFQGNSAPDKSGLPSDRFSAERTGGSVSTLTIQRTQQEDSAVYLCASSLALSGRSSNEQFFGPGTRLTVL.

The chain employs TRBV27 and TRBJ1-2; D is possibly TRBD1 (6 bases). This CDR3 is 12 amino acids long. Germline assignment: CDR1 MNHEY and CDR2 SMNVEV (reference sequence). The ends were cut back, 4 bases at V and 8 bases at J, with 11 bases in the middle. The CDR3 DNA sequence: TGTGCCAGCAGTTCAGGGGATAGGGGCTACACCTTC. Amino acid sequence: CASSSGDRGYTF.

The rearrangement links TRBV25-1 to TRBJ2-7; TRBD1 is a possible D gene (5 bases). The V end was cut by 7 bases, the J end by 6 bases, with 16 bases between. The CDR3 length is 13 residues. Per the germline V gene, CDR1 is MGHDK and CDR2 is SYGVNS. CDR3 residues: CASTGHVNCEQYF. CDR3 nucleotides: TGTGCCAGCACCGGACACGTTAACTGCGAGCAGTACTTC.

V is TRBV7-6 and J is TRBJ2-7; D gene unclear. CDR1 and CDR2 (germline): SGHVS, FNYEAQ. Trimming pared 5 bases from V and 0 bases from J, leaving 11 bases between. This CDR3 is 14 amino acids long. The CDR3 here is CASSLTRSSYEQYF. Written as DNA, the CDR3 is TGTGCCAGCAGCCTCACGAGGAGCTCCTACGAGCAGTACTTC.